This T cell receptor (beta chain) stems from a study of neurological immune-mediated disorders. Study-level findings and limits: With the multiple sclerosis repertoire cluster, none of the clinical or MRI features showed an association. The greatest TCR clonal expansion appeared in HTLV-1-associated myelopathy and the smallest, falling below healthy controls, in multiple sclerosis.

The unsorted libraries were generated from a total of 2 million PBMCs, which had been stored in RNAlater at -80 C. Synthesis of cDNA was performed by 5'RACE using 10-nucleotide random UMIs. TCRdb used MiXCR to reprocess the 5' RACE reads, holding one entry per CDR3 protein. The sample carries over 60,000 distinct CDR3 sequences, around 5.2% recorded once. This clonotype was observed a handful of times. Its specificity is unknown. The germline gene is not matched at one end of the junction; a read error may be the cause. CDR3 length: 15 residues. From germline, CDR1 is KGHSH and CDR2 LQKENI. The chain recombines TRBV18 with TRBJ1-5; possibly TRBD1 for D (5 bases). This receptor was identified in a woman aged 30 to 39 with multiple sclerosis. Sequenced: PBMCs. The CDR3 DNA is TGTGCCAGCTCACCATGGGCAGGGAGCAATCAGCCCCAGAATTTT. Translated, it gives CASSPWAGSNQPQNF.